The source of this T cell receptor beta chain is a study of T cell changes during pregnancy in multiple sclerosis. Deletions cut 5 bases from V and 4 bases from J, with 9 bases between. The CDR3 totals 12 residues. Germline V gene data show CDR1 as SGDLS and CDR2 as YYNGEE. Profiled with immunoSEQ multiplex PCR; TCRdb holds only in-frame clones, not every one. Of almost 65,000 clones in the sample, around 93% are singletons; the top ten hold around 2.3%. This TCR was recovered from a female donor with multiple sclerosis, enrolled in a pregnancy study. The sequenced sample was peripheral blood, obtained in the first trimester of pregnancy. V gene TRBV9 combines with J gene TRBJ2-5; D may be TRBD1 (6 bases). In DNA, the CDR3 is TGTGCCAGCAGATACAGGGTAGAGACCCAGTACTTC. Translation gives CASRYRVETQYF.